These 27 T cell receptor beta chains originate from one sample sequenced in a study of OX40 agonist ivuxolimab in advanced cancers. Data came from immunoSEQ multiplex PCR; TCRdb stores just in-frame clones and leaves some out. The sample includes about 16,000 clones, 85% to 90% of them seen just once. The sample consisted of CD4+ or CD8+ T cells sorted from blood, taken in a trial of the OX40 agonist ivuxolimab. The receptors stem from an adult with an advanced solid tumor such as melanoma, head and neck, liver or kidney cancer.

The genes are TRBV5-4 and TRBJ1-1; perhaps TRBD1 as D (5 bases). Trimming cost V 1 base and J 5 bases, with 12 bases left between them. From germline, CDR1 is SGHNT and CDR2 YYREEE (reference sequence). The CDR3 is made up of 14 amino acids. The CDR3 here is CASSLSQGLTEAFF. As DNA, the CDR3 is TGTGCCAGCAGCTTGAGTCAGGGTTTAACTGAAGCTTTCTTT. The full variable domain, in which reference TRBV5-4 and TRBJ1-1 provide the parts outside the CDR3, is ETGVTQSPTHLIKTRGQQVTLRCSSQSGHNTVSWYQQALGQGPQFIFQYYREEENGRGNFPPRFSGLQFPNYSSELNVNALELDDSALYLCASSLSQGLTEAFFGQGTRLTVV.

The CDR3 DNA sequence: TGCGCCAGCAGCTTGGGGTCGGGGGGCGATACTGAAGCTTTCTTT. As protein: CASSLGSGGDTEAFF. The gene calls are TRBV5-1 and TRBJ1-1, with D perhaps matching TRBD1 (6 bases). V gave up 0 bases and J gave up 5 bases, with 14 bases separating them. Germline CDR1 is SGHRS and CDR2 is YFSETQ. The CDR3 consists of 15 residues. The full variable domain, in which reference TRBV5-1 and TRBJ1-1 provide the parts outside the CDR3, is KAGVTQTPRYLIKTRGQQVTLSCSPISGHRSVSWYQQTPGQGLQFLFEYFSETQRNKGNFPGRFSGRQFSNSRSEMNVSTLELGDSALYLCASSLGSGGDTEAFFGQGTRLTVV.

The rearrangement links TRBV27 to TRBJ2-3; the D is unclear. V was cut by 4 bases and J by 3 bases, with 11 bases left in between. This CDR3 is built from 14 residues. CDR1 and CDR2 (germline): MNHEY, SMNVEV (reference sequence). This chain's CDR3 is CASSSRPWTDTQYF. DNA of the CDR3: TGTGCCAGCAGTTCGCGGCCGTGGACAGATACGCAGTATTTT.

The CDR3 bases are TGCGCCAGCAGCTCCACAGGGTATCAGCCCCAGCATTTT. Encoded protein: CASSSTGYQPQHF. The chain has TRBV4-1 and TRBJ1-5, with D tentatively TRBD1 (6 bases). Trimming pared 5 bases from V and 5 bases from J, leaving 10 bases between. The length of the CDR3 is 13 residues. Germline V lookup: CDR1 MGHRA, CDR2 YSYEKL.

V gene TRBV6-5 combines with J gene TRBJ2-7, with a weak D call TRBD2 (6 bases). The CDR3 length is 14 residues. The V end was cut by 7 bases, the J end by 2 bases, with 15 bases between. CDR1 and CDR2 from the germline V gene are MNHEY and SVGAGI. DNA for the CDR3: TGTGCCAGCACCCCGGGGGTGGAGGCCTACGAGCAGTACTTC. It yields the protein CASTPGVEAYEQYF.

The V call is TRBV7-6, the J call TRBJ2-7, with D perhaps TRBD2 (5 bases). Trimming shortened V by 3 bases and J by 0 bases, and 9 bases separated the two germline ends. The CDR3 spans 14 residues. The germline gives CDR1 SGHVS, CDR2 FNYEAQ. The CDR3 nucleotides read TGTGCCAGCAGCTTGGAGGTGGGCTCCTACGAGCAGTACTTC. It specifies CASSLEVGSYEQYF.

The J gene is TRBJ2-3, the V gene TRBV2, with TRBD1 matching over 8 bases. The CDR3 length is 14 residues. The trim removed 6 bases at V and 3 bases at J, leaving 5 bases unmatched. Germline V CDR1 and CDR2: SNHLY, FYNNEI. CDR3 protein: CASRTGGLTDTQYF. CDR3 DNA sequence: TGTGCCAGCAGAACAGGGGGTCTGACAGATACGCAGTATTTT.

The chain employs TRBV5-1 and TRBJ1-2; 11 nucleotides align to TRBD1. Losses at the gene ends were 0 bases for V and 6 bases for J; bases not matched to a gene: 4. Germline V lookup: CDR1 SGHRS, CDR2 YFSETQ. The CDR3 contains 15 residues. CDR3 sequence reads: CASSLAWTGGDGYTF. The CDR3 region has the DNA TGCGCCAGCAGCTTGGCCTGGACAGGGGGCGATGGCTACACCTTC.

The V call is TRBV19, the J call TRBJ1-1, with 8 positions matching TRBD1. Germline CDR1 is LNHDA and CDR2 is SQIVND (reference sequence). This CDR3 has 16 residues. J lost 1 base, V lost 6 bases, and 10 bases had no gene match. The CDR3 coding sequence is TGTGCCAGTAGCTTCATTCCCGGGACAGGGAACACTGAAGCTTTCTTT. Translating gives CASSFIPGTGNTEAFF. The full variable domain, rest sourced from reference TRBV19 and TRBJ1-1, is DGGITQSPKYLFRKEGQNVTLSCEQNLNHDAMYWYRQDPGQGLRLIYYSQIVNDFQKGDIAEGYSVSREKKESFPLTVTSAQKNPTAFYLCASSFIPGTGNTEAFFGQGTRLTVV.

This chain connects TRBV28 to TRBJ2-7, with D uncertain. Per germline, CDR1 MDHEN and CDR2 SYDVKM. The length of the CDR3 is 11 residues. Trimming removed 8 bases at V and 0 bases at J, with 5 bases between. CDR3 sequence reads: CASGLSYEQYF. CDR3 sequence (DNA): TGTGCCAGCGGGCTCTCCTACGAGCAGTACTTC.

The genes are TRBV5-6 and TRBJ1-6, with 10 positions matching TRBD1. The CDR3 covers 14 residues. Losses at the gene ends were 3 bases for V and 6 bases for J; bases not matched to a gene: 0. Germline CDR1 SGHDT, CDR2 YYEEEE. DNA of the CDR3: TGTGCCAGCAGCTGGGACAGGGGTAATTCACCCCTCCACTTT. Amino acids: CASSWDRGNSPLHF.

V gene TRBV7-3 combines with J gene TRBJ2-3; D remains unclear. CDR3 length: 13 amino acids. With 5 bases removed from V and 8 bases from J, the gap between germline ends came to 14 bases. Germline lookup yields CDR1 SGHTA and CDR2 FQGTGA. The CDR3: CASSQLASGTQYF. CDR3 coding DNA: TGTGCCAGCAGCCAGTTAGCTAGTGGTACGCAGTATTTT.

The CDR3 is CASSRNTPHTDTQYF. CDR3 DNA: TGTGCCAGCAGCAGGAATACCCCCCACACAGATACGCAGTATTTT. The rearrangement links TRBV6-1 to TRBJ2-3; no reliable D call. CDR3 length: 15 residues. Trimming shortened V by 6 bases and J by 2 bases, and 15 bases separated the two germline ends. Germline CDR1 MNHNS, CDR2 SASEGT.

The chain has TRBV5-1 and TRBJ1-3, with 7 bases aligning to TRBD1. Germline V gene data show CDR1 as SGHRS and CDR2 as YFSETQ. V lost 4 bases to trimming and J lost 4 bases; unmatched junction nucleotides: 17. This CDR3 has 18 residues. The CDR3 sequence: CASSPRGQSPLMGNTIYF. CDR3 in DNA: TGCGCCAGCAGCCCAAGGGGGCAGAGTCCTCTAATGGGAAACACCATATATTTT. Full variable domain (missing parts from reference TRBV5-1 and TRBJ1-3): KAGVTQTPRYLIKTRGQQVTLSCSPISGHRSVSWYQQTPGQGLQFLFEYFSETQRNKGNFPGRFSGRQFSNSRSEMNVSTLELGDSALYLCASSPRGQSPLMGNTIYFGEGSWLTVV.

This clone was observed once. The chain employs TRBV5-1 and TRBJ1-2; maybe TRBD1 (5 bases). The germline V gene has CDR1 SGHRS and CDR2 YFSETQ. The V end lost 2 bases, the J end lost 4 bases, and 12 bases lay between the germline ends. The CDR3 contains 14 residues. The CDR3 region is CASSLPGDSYGYTF. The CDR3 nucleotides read TGCGCCAGCAGCTTACCCGGTGACAGCTATGGCTACACCTTC.

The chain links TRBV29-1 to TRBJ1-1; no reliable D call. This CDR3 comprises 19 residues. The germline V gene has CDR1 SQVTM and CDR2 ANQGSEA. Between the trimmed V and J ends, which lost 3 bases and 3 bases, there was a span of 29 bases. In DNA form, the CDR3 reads TGCAGCGTTGATGGATGGATGGCAGGCGGTATTTGGCTGGACACTGAAGCTTTCTTT. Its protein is CSVDGWMAGGIWLDTEAFF. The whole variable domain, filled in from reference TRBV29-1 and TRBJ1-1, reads SAVISQKPSRDICQRGTSLTIQCQVDSQVTMMFWYRQQPGQSLTLIATANQGSEATYESGFVIDKFPISRPNLTFSTLTVSNMSPEDSSIYLCSVDGWMAGGIWLDTEAFFGQGTRLTVV.

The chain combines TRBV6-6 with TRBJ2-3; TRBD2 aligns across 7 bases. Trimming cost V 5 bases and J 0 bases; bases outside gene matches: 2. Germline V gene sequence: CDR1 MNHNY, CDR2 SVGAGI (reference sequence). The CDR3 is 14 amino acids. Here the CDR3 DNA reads TGTGCCAGCAGTGGACTAGATAGCACAGATACGCAGTATTTT. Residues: CASSGLDSTDTQYF.

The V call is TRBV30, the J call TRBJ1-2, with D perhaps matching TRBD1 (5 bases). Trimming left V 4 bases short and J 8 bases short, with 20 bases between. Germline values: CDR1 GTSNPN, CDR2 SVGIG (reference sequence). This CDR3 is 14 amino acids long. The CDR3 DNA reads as TGTGCCTGGAACCCGGGGCGGGCGCCATGGGGCTACACCTTC. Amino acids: CAWNPGRAPWGYTF.

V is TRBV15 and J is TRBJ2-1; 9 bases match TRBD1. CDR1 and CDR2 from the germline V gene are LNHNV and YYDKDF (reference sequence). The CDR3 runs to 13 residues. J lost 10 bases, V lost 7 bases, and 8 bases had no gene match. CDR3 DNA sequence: TGTGCCACCACCCGGGGACAGGGTCGGGAGCAGTTCTTC. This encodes CATTRGQGREQFF.

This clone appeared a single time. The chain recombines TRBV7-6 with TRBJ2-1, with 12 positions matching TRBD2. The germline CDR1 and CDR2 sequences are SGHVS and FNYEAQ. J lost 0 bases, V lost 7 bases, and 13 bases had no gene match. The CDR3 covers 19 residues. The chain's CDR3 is CASKKSGTSGSSSYNEQFF. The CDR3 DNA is TGTGCCAGCAAAAAATCCGGGACTAGCGGGTCGAGCTCCTACAATGAGCAGTTCTTC.

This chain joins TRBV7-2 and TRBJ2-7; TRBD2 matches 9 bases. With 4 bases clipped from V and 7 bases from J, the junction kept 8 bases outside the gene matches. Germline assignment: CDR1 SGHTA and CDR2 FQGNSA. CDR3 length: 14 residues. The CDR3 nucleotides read TGTGCCAGCAGCTCCGCGGGAGGGCCGGGAGAGCAGTACTTC. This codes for CASSSAGGPGEQYF.

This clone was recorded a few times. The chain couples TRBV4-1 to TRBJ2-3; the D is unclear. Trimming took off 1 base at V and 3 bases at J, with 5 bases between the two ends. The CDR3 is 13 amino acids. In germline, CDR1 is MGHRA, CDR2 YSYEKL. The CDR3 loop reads CASSQARTDTQYF. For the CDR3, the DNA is TGCGCCAGCAGCCAAGCCAGGACAGATACGCAGTATTTT.

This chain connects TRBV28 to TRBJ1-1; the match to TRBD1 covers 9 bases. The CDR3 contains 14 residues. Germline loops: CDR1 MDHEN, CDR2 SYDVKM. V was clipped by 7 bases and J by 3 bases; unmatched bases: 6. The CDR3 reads CASTRDRVDTEAFF. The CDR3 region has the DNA TGTGCCAGCACCCGGGACAGGGTTGACACTGAAGCTTTCTTT.

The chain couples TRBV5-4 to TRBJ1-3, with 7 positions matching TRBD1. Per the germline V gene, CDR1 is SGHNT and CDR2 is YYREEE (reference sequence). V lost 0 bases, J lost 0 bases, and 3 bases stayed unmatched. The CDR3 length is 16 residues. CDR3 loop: CASSLGGQSSGNTIYF. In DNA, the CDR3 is TGTGCCAGCAGCTTGGGGGGACAGAGCTCTGGAAACACCATATATTTT.

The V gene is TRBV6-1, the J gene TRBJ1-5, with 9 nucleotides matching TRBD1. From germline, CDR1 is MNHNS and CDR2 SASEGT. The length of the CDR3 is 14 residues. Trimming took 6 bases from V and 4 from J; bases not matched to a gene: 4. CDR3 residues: CASSGTGQNQPQHF. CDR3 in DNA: TGTGCCAGCAGCGGGACAGGGCAAAATCAGCCCCAGCATTTT.

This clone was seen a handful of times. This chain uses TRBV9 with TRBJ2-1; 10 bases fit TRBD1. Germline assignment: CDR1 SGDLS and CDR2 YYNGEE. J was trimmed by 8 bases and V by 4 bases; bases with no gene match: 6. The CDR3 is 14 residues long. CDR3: CASSTRTGGYEQFF. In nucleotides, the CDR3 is TGTGCCAGCAGCACTCGGACAGGGGGATATGAGCAGTTCTTC.

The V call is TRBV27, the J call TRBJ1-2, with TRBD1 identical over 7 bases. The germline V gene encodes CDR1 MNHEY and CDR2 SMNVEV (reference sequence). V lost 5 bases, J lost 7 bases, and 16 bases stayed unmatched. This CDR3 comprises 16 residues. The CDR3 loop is CASSTIKPKGARGYTF. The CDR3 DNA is TGTGCCAGCAGTACCATCAAGCCCAAGGGGGCACGTGGCTACACCTTC.